The 2 T cell receptor beta chains given below trace back to one sample, sequenced in a study of blood T cell repertoires in COVID-19. Here immunoSEQ multiplex PCR was the method, and the copy in TCRdb shows in-frame clones only, minus some. The sample contains some 330,000 clones, around 86% of which appear only once. Sequencing was performed on PBMCs or T cells enriched from blood (not recorded which). All receptors come from a young man who had recovered from COVID-19.

The chain has TRBV2 and TRBJ2-3, with TRBD1 identical over 9 bases. The junction had 13 bases not matched to a gene; V was cut back by 8 bases and J by 4 bases. The CDR3 covers 16 residues. Per the germline V gene, CDR1 is SNHLY and CDR2 is FYNNEI. CDR3 sequence: CASGVVPGQGPDTQYF. CDR3 in DNA: TGTGCCAGCGGAGTCGTCCCGGGACAGGGCCCAGATACGCAGTATTTT.

This chain links TRBV28 with TRBJ1-2; 8 positions match TRBD1. Germline CDR1 is MDHEN and CDR2 is SYDVKM. The J segment lost 8 bases and the V segment lost 7 bases, leaving 9 bases of the junction unmatched. This CDR3 is built from 13 residues. CDR3 DNA sequence: TGTGCCAGCACCTCGGACAGGGCGTTAGGCTACACCTTC. It codes for CASTSDRALGYTF.